This TCR beta chain was captured in a study of blood T cells in healthy people across ages. This clonotype was picked up a small number of times. The target antigen is unknown. Next came a second PCR, run for about 6 to 11 cycles, which used a sample-barcoded 5' primer along with a J-beta primer mix. Sequencing yielded, for each sample, at least 3 million paired-end reads carrying CDR3. MiXCR, run by TCRdb on the 5' RACE reads, gives a single entry per CDR3 protein. The table shows approximately 1,700,000 distinct CDR3 sequences, with about two fifths occurring only once. Study-level results: A strong correlation between TCR beta diversity and naive T cell percentage was seen. Any changes in expanded clonotypes were possibly confounded, as donor CMV status remained unknown.

Germline CDR1 reads MNHEY; CDR2 reads SVGAGI. V shed 7 bases and J shed 5 bases, with 8 bases lying between them. The CDR3 sequence is 11 residues long. The receptor was isolated from a human donor in good health. The chain joins TRBV6-5 to TRBJ1-1; tentatively, D is TRBD1 (6 bases). Sequenced material: blood. Here the CDR3 DNA reads TGTGCCAGCATCCAGGGGACTGAAGCTTTCTTT. It encodes CASIQGTEAFF.